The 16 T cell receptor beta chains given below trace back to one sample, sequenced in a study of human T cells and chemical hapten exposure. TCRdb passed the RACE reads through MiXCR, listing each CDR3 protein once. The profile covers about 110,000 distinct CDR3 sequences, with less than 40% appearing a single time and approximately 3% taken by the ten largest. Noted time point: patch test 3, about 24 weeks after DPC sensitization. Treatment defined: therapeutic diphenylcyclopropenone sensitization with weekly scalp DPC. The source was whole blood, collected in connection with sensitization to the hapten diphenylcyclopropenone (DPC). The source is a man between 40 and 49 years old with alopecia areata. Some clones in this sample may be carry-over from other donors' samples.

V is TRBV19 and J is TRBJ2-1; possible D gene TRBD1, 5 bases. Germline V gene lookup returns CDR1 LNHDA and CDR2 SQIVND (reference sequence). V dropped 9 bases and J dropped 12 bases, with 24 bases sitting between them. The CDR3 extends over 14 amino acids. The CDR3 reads CASRRVAGSMWQFF. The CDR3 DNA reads TGTGCCAGCCGAAGGGTTGCAGGGTCCATGTGGCAGTTCTTC.

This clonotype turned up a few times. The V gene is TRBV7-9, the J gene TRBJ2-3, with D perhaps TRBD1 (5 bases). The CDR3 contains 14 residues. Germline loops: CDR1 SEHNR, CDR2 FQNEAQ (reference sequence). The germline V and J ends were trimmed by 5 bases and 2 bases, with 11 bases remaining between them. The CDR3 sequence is CASSMDIITDTQYF. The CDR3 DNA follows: TGTGCCAGCAGCATGGACATCATCACAGATACGCAGTATTTT.

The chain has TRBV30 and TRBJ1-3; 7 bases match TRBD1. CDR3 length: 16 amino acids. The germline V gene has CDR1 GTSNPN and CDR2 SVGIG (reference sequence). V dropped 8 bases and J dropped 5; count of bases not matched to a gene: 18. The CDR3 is CARGEGAAGARNTIYF. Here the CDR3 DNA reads TGTGCCCGTGGTGAGGGGGCAGCCGGGGCGAGAAACACCATATATTTT.

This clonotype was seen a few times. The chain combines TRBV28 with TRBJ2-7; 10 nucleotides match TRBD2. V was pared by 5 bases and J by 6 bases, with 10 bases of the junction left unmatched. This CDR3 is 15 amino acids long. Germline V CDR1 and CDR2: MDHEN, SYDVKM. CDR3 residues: CASSGASGSVTEQYF. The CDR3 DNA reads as TGTGCCAGCAGTGGCGCTAGCGGGAGTGTGACCGAGCAGTACTTC.

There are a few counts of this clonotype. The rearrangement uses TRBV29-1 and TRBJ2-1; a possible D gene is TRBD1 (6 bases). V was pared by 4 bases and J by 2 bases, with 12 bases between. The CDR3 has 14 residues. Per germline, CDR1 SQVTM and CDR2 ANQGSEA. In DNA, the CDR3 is TGCAGCGTTGTAGAACAGGGCGCCTACAATGAGCAGTTCTTC. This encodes CSVVEQGAYNEQFF.

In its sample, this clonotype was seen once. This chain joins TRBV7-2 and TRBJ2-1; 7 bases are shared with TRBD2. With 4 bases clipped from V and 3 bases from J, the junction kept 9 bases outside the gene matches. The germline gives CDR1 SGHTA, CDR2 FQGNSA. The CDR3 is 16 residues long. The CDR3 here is CASSSLPAGYYNEQFF. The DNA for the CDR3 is TGTGCCAGCAGCTCCCTGCCAGCGGGATACTACAATGAGCAGTTCTTC.

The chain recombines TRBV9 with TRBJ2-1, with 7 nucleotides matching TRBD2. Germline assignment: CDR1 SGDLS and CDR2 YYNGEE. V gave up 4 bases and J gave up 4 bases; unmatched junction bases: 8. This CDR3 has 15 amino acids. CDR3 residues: CASSPIPGLYNEQFF. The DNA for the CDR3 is TGTGCCAGCAGCCCAATTCCGGGACTATACAATGAGCAGTTCTTC.

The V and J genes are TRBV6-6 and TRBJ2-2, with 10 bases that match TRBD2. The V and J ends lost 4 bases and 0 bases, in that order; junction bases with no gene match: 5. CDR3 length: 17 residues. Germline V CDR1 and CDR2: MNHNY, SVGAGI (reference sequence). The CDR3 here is CASSSLGLAANTGELFF. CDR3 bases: TGTGCCAGCAGTTCCCTTGGACTAGCGGCGAACACCGGGGAGCTGTTTTTT.

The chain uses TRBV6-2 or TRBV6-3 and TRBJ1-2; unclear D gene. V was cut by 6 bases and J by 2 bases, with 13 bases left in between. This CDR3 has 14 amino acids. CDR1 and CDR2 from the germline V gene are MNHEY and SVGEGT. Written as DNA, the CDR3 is TGTGCCAGCAGCTCATCCGGGAGCAACTATGGCTACACCTTC. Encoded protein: CASSSSGSNYGYTF.

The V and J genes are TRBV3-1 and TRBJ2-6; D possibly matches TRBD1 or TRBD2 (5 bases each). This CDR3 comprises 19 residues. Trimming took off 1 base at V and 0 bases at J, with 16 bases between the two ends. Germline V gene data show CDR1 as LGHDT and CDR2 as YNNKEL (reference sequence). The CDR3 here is CASSQATIRGVSGANVLTF. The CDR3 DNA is TGTGCCAGCAGCCAAGCGACAATCAGAGGGGTCTCTGGGGCCAACGTCCTGACTTTC.

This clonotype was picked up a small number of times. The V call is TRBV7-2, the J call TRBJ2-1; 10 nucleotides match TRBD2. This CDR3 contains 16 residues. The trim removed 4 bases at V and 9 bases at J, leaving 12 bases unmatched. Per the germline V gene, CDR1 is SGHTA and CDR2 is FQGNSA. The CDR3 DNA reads TGTGCCAGCAGCTCTAGCGGGAGAGGTCAAAGACGTGAGCAGTTCTTC. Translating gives CASSSSGRGQRREQFF.

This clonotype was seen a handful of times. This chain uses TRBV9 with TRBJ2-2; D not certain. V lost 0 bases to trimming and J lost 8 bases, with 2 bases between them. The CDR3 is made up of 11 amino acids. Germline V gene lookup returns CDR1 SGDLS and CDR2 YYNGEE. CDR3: CASSVGGELFF. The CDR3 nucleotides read TGTGCCAGCAGCGTAGGAGGGGAGCTGTTTTTT.

The CDR3 DNA sequence: TGTGCCAGCAGTTTAATGGGAACAGGGGCCCGCTATGGCTACACCTTC. Translated, it gives CASSLMGTGARYGYTF. The chain couples TRBV27 to TRBJ1-2, with TRBD1 identical over 7 bases. Germline CDR1 is MNHEY and CDR2 is SMNVEV (reference sequence). V was pared by 2 bases and J by 4 bases, with 10 bases of the junction left unmatched. The CDR3 runs to 16 residues.

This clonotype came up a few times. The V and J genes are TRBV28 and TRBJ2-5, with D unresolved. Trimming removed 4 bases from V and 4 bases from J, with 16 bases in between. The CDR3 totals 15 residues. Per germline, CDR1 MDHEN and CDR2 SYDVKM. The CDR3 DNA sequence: TGTGCCAGCAGTTCACATGACTCAATGGGAGAGACCCAGTACTTC. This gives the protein CASSSHDSMGETQYF.

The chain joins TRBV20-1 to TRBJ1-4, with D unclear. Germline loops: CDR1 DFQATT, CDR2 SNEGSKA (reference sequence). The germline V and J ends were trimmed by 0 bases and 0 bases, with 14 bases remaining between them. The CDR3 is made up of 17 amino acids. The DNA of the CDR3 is TGCAGTGCTAGAGATCGGTTTGCTGACGCAACTAATGAAAAACTGTTTTTT. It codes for CSARDRFADATNEKLFF.

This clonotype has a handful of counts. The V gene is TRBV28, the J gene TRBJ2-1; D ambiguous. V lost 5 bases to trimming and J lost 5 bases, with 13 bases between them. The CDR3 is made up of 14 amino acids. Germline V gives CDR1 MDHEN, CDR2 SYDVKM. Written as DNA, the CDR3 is TGTGCCAGCAGTCAACATTCTCCTCACAATGAGCAGTTCTTC. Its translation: CASSQHSPHNEQFF. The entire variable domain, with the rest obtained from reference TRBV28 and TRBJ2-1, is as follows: DVKVTQSSRYLVKRTGEKVFLECVQDMDHENMFWYRQDPGLGLRLIYFSYDVKMKEKGDIPEGYSVSREKKERFSLILESASTNQTSMYLCASSQHSPHNEQFFGPGTRLTVL.